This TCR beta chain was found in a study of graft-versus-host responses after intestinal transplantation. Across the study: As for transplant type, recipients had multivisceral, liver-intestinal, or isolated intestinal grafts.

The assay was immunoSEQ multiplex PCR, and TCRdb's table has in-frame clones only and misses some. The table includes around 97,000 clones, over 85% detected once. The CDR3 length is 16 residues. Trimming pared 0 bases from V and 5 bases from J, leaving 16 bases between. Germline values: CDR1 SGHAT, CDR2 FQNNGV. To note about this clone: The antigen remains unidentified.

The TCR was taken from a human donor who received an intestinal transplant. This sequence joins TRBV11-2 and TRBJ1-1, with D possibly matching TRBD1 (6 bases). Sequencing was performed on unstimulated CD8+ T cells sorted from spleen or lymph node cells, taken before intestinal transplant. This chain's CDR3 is CASSLEPTGFGTEAFF. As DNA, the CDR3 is TGTGCCAGCAGCTTAGAACCCACAGGGTTCGGGACTGAAGCTTTCTTT. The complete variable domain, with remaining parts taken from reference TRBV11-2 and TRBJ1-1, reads EAGVAQSPRYKIIEKRQSVAFWCNPISGHATLYWYQQILGQGPKLLIQFQNNGVVDDSQLPKDRFSAERLKGVDSTLKIQPAKLEDSAVYLCASSLEPTGFGTEAFFGQGTRLTVV.